This entry lists 3 T cell receptor beta chains sequenced from one sample in a study of T cells expressing NK-cell markers. From its re-call of the 5' RACE reads, TCRdb lists each CDR3 protein once, without DNA. The specimen's table records approximately 170,000 distinct CDR3 sequences. Sequencing was carried out using blood T cells: a sorted CD56 or NKG2C T cell subset, CD4+ or CD8+ T cells, or bulk PBMC T cells (not recorded which). The receptor source for this set is a man between 18 and 69 years old in good health.

This rearrangement joins TRBV5-6 to TRBJ1-5; TCRdb indicates TRBD1, and absent DNA this call remains unverified. The length of the CDR3 is 16 residues. Germline V gives CDR1 SGHDT, CDR2 YYEEEE. The CDR3 protein is CASSLGTGGLYQPQHF.

V and J are TRBV20-1 and TRBJ2-2. Germline values: CDR1 DFQATT, CDR2 SNEGSKA (reference sequence). The CDR3 contains 12 residues. The CDR3 loop reads CSAMRGSGELFF.

The chain joins TRBV28 to TRBJ1-1; TCRdb's D call of TRBD1 is untestable without DNA. CDR3 length: 16 amino acids. In germline, CDR1 is MDHEN, CDR2 SYDVKM. CDR3 amino acids: CASSLTPGQGVTEAFF. Combining the CDR3 with reference TRBV28 and TRBJ1-1 gives the whole variable domain DVKVTQSSRYLVKRTGEKVFLECVQDMDHENMFWYRQDPGLGLRLIYFSYDVKMKEKGDIPEGYSVSREKKERFSLILESASTNQTSMYLCASSLTPGQGVTEAFFGQGTRLTVV.